Each of the 3 T cell receptor beta chains below was sequenced from the same sample in a study of OX40 agonist ivuxolimab in advanced cancers. The library was produced with the immunoSEQ multiplex PCR assay. TCRdb provides this immuneACCESS table in a form limited to in-frame rearrangements. Some clones are lacking; in checked studies, under half of them reflect an unresolved V gene, and why the rest are absent is not known. The sample includes about 100,000 clones, with less than 95% observed a single time. Together, the top ten hold 0.54% of the sample. Sequencing used CD4+ or CD8+ T cells sorted from blood, obtained in a trial of the OX40 agonist ivuxolimab. These TCRs come from an adult with an advanced solid tumor such as melanoma, head and neck, liver or kidney cancer.

This chain joins TRBV18 and TRBJ2-7, with a possible D match to TRBD1 (5 bases). Trimming pared 4 bases from V and 5 bases from J, leaving 21 bases between. Per germline, CDR1 KGHSH and CDR2 LQKENI. This CDR3 region has 16 residues. CDR3 DNA sequence: TGTGCCAGCTCACAGGGGTTCTCGAGCCCCATAAACGAGCAGTACTTC. The encoded protein is CASSQGFSSPINEQYF.

The rearrangement joins TRBV11-3 to TRBJ2-3, with D maybe TRBD2 (5 bases). CDR1 is SGHNT, CDR2 YENEEA, per germline. V was trimmed by 0 bases and J by 4 bases, leaving 14 bases between them. This CDR3 contains 16 residues. CDR3 coding DNA: TGTGCCAGCAGCTTAGAATGGCGGAAGGGAGCAGATACGCAGTATTTT. It specifies CASSLEWRKGADTQYF.

V is TRBV5-4 and J is TRBJ2-7; D is perhaps TRBD2 (5 bases). CDR1 is SGHNT and CDR2 is YYREEE in the germline V gene (reference sequence). The CDR3 sequence is 15 residues long. Trimming cost V 6 bases and J 3 bases, with 19 bases left between them. The CDR3 DNA follows: TGTGCCAGCACAGAGCATGAGGGAGACCACTACGAGCAGTACTTC. Its translation: CASTEHEGDHYEQYF.